Listed below are T cell receptor beta chains from one sample, sequenced in a study of CD8 T cells in ankylosing spondylitis. TCRdb passed the 5' RACE reads through MiXCR, listing each CDR3 protein once. Of hundreds of thousands of distinct CDR3 sequences in the sample, roughly 8.2% were seen once. Sequencing was performed on blood, either unsorted or a sorted T cell fraction (not recorded which). These TCRs come from a female donor with ankylosing spondylitis or in good health (not recorded which). Both conserved end residues are part of each CDR3. Each record gives: J gene, clone size, D gene, V gene, CDR3 protein, CDR3 DNA. A D gene is named only where the DNA matches it firmly. The size entry gives how often the clone was seen (once, few, many) or a class if it is expanded.

>TRBJ1-1|many|TRBD1|TRBV10-2
CASSEAGGNTEAFF
TGCGCCAGCAGTGAGGCAGGGGGTAACACTGAAGCTTTCTTT
>TRBJ1-1|many|NA|TRBV10-3
CAIRPWGSLMNTEAFF
TGTGCCATCAGGCCGTGGGGAAGCTTAATGAACACTGAAGCTTTCTTT
>TRBJ1-5|many|NA|TRBV5-5
CASSLGDRLRSNQPQHF
TGTGCCAGCAGCTTGGGTGACAGGTTAAGGAGCAATCAGCCCCAGCATTTT
>TRBJ2-3|many|NA|TRBV7-9
CASSQRELRTDTQYF
TGTGCCAGCAGCCAACGGGAGTTGAGGACAGATACGCAGTATTTT
>TRBJ2-2|many|NA|TRBV7-3
CASSLGGASGELFF
TGTGCCAGCAGCTTAGGAGGGGCGTCCGGGGAGCTGTTTTTT
>TRBJ1-4|many|TRBD1|TRBV28
CASLPPGTGGEKLFF
TGTGCCAGCCTACCACCCGGGACAGGAGGGGAAAAACTGTTTTTT
>TRBJ2-2|few|NA|TRBV4-3
CASSPGEPGELFF
TGCGCCAGCAGCCCGGGGGAGCCCGGGGAGCTGTTTTTT
>TRBJ2-7|many|NA|TRBV5-1
CASSLGARMEEQYF
TGCGCCAGCAGCTTGGGGGCCAGGATGGAAGAGCAGTACTTC
>TRBJ2-1|many|NA|TRBV12-3/TRBV12-4
CASSLNLPSAGGHEQFF
TGTGCCAGCAGTTTAAACTTGCCCTCGGCTGGTGGGCATGAGCAGTTCTTC
>TRBJ2-4|many|NA|TRBV12-3/TRBV12-4
CASTPGMKNIQYF
TGTGCCAGCACCCCAGGGATGAAAAACATTCAGTACTTC
>TRBJ1-1|few|NA|TRBV27
CASSLVGAGEAFF
TGTGCCAGCAGTTTAGTGGGGGCCGGTGAAGCTTTCTTT
>TRBJ1-1|few|NA|TRBV6-1
CASVLTPSNTEAFF
TGTGCCAGCGTCCTTACACCATCGAACACTGAAGCTTTCTTT
>TRBJ1-5|few|NA|TRBV7-2
CASSLALPNQPQHF
TGTGCCAGCAGCTTAGCGCTCCCTAATCAGCCCCAGCATTTT
>TRBJ1-1|many|NA|TRBV20-1
CSARDRSNFMNTEAFF
TGCAGTGCTAGAGATAGAAGTAACTTCATGAACACTGAAGCTTTCTTT
>TRBJ1-5|few|NA|TRBV7-8
CASSLDGGGRPQHF
TGTGCCAGCAGCTTAGATGGAGGGGGTAGGCCCCAGCATTTT
>TRBJ2-1|many|NA|TRBV28
CASSPGGLLYNEQFF
TGTGCCAGCAGTCCAGGGGGACTACTCTACAATGAGCAGTTCTTC